This TCR beta chain was retrieved from a study of T-cell memory formation after mild COVID-19. Study overall: Largely, TCR clusters stayed within a single donor. Study-wide results and caveats: Researchers report contracting CD4+ clones mostly in CM and EM, with CD8+ clones in EMRA.

Sample barcodes and UMIs were carried by the TCR alpha and TCR beta cDNA libraries that 5'RACE generated with constant-segment primers. TCRdb redid the calling of the 5' RACE reads with MiXCR, one entry per CDR3 protein. The sample holds 500,000 to 600,000 distinct CDR3 sequences, roughly 18% seen once. This clonotype appeared many times. Its specificity is unknown. This CDR3 is 15 amino acids long. CDR1 is SGHNT, CDR2 YENEEA, per germline. Trimming took 4 bases from V and 6 from J, leaving 16 bases between them. What was sequenced was PBMCs or a T cell subset sorted from them (not recorded which). The sequence came from an adult woman who had mild COVID-19 (a few samples of this study predate the infection). Cell type and time point are not known. The chain couples TRBV11-3 to TRBJ2-4; D gene uncertain. The CDR3 DNA is TGTGCCAGCAGCTCCCCTGCAGTGGGTTCAAACATTCAGTACTTC. It encodes CASSSPAVGSNIQYF.